This T cell receptor (beta chain) comes out of a study of T cells in Graves' hyperthyroidism and ophthalmopathy. Study summary: Blood was drawn when the patient was first diagnosed and still untreated.

In patients aged 18 to 65, hyperthyroidism was newly diagnosed, with duration under 2 months. This clonotype was seen repeatedly, ten times or more. Its antigen remains unidentified. TCR beta CDR3 sequences were amplified from RNA transcripts. First-round RT-PCR of the TCR CDR3 relied on the HTBI primer set. One entry per CDR3 protein, called by TCRdb with MiXCR from the multiplex PCR reads. The sample yields 350,000 or so distinct CDR3 sequences, approximately 18% seen once. In germline, CDR1 is SGHTA, CDR2 FQGNSA. V lost 5 bases to trimming and J lost 0 bases; unmatched junction nucleotides: 5. The CDR3 runs 17 residues. Study results and caveats: Ophthalmopathy was identified by the model a median about seven months ahead of onset. Most clonotypes expanded in the thyroid (above 0.001) were also present in blood.

The sequence derives from a woman aged 30 to 39 with Graves' hyperthyroidism that later progressed to Graves' ophthalmopathy. The specimen sequenced was blood. V gene TRBV7-2 combines with J gene TRBJ2-5, with TRBD2 identical over 14 bases. The CDR3 here is CASSPGLAGVYQETQYF. The CDR3 region has the DNA TGTGCCAGCAGCCCGGGACTAGCGGGAGTGTACCAAGAGACCCAGTACTTC.